The T cell receptor beta chain described here comes from a study of T cell responses to AZD1222 COVID-19 vaccine. The study, taken as a whole, reports: Repertoires were obtained only post-peak T cell response.

V was shortened by 0 bases and J by 1 base, with 7 bases between the two germline ends. The CDR3 extends over 14 amino acids. The germline V gene encodes CDR1 SGHRS and CDR2 YFSETQ. Worth noting for this clone: What it recognizes is unknown.

Clones were sequenced by immunoSEQ multiplex PCR, and TCRdb holds only the in-frame ones, with some missing. The repertoire holds tens of thousands of clones, roughly 90% seen once, with roughly 5% in the top ten. Specimen: peripheral blood, collected on day 0 of AZD1222 vaccination. The chain combines TRBV5-1 with TRBJ1-1; D may be TRBD1 (5 bases). The origin of this receptor is an adult in good health. The CDR3 DNA reads as TGCGCCAGCAGCTTGGATGGGGGGAACACTGAAGCTTTCTTT. Its translation is CASSLDGGNTEAFF. Full variable domain (remainder filled in from reference TRBV5-1 and TRBJ1-1): KAGVTQTPRYLIKTRGQQVTLSCSPISGHRSVSWYQQTPGQGLQFLFEYFSETQRNKGNFPGRFSGRQFSNSRSEMNVSTLELGDSALYLCASSLDGGNTEAFFGQGTRLTVV.